The clone carrying this T cell receptor beta chain occurred once. Here immunoSEQ multiplex PCR was the method, and the copy in TCRdb shows in-frame clones only, minus some. The sample consists of hundreds of thousands of clones, more than 75% of them appearing once. The CDR3 is 16 amino acids. Germline CDR1 and CDR2: SGHRS and YFSETQ. Deletions cut 2 bases from V and 1 base from J, with 12 bases between. This record comes from a study of shared T cell receptors in the human thymus. This sample also belongs to another study, concerning human thymus T cells. That study reports: Donors consisted of healthy Finnish infants (having corrective surgery for congenital heart defects). Corrective heart surgery yielded resections, and these provided the thymus tissue. Among unrelated individuals, related research reported thymic repertoires that overlapped highly.

The V and J genes are TRBV5-1 and TRBJ2-2, with D perhaps TRBD1 (6 bases). Sequencing input: thymocytes. This sequence was found in a boy under three years old with a congenital heart defect. The CDR3 nucleotides read TGCGCCAGCAGCTTCTCCGGGACAAAGAACACCGGGGAGCTGTTTTTT. Its protein product is CASSFSGTKNTGELFF.